Sequencing of this T cell receptor beta chain was carried out in a study of T cell repertoires in cytomegalovirus infection. Study summary: CMV infection and matching HLA type were both indicated by public TCR beta signatures.

As concerns this clonotype: Its cognate antigen is unknown.

Study outcomes and limitations: The response measured ex vivo was dominated by TCR beta clonotypes (HLA-C-restricted and CMV-specific).

Germline lookup yields CDR1 LNHDA and CDR2 SQIVND (reference sequence). Trimming pared 4 bases from V and 0 bases from J, leaving 5 bases between. This CDR3 region has 13 residues. TCRdb reanalysed the reads using MiXCR and keeps one entry per CDR3 protein. Of roughly 250,000 distinct CDR3 sequences listed, about 23% were seen once; the top ten hold 18%. This TCR came from a human donor in good health (CMV status not recorded). Some clones in this sample may be carry-over from other donors' samples. The genes are TRBV19 and TRBJ2-3, with no clear D. Material for sequencing was CD8+ T cells from PBMCs. In nucleotides, the CDR3 is TGTGCCAGTAGTAAGACCAGCACAGATACGCAGTATTTT. The encoded protein is CASSKTSTDTQYF. Filled out from reference TRBV19 and TRBJ2-3, the complete variable domain reads DGGITQSPKYLFRKEGQNVTLSCEQNLNHDAMYWYRQDPGQGLRLIYYSQIVNDFQKGDIAEGYSVSREKKESFPLTVTSAQKNPTAFYLCASSKTSTDTQYFGPGTRLTVL.